This paragraph covers one T cell receptor beta chain sequence. With 10 bases removed from V and 6 bases from J, the gap between germline ends came to 19 bases. CDR3 length equals 14 residues. The germline CDR1 and CDR2 sequences are LNHDA and SQIVND (reference sequence). The entry originates in a study of cytomegalovirus exposure and HLA in healthy donors. The PCR contained 60 Vbeta and 13 Jbeta primers. Profiling relied on immunoSEQ multiplex PCR, and the TCRdb table lists in-frame clones only, not all of them. The data contain roughly 140,000 clones, roughly 80% of them seen just once; the ten biggest clones take up 2.5%.

This TCR came from a boy between 2 and 10 years old in good health and CMV-seronegative. The rearrangement joins TRBV19 to TRBJ1-5, with D possibly being TRBD1 (5 bases). Material for sequencing was PBMCs. For the CDR3, the DNA is TGTGCCACTCATCTCGGTCGGGGGATTCAGCCCCAGCATTTT. Its protein is CATHLGRGIQPQHF.